The entry below describes one TCR beta chain. This clone's antigen is unknown. No base quality information exists; no much larger clone differs at one position. The sample originates from a study of shared clonotypes between healthy human individuals (dated by TCRdb to the early 2020s). At the level of the whole study: A few men and a couple of women, aged 18 to 49 years, made up the cohort. Per donor, three plates each were used for CD4 naive and CD4 memory, two for CD8 naive, and one for CD8 memory. To estimate repertoire size and how much clonotype sharing occurs between individuals, the study deeply sequenced the blood TCR repertoires of 4 to 6 healthy adults. Different laboratories and diverse techniques were used to prepare libraries and sequence TCR repertoires, to increase sequencing depth and limit assay-specific biases. Each donor's leukapheresis produced roughly between about 0.85 and 10 billion PBMCs. Results the study describes overall, beyond this receptor: Sampling was restricted to blood, and TCR repertoires in tissues likely differ from the TCR repertoires found in blood. About 4.5% of naive CD4, around 3.6% of naive CD8, roughly 2.5% of memory CD4, and less than 0.45% of memory CD8 clonotypes were shared across several donors. Clonotypes shared by all four sorted-subset donors showed higher generation probabilities than non-shared clonotypes. Pairwise subsampling indicated that sequencing depth was expected to affect the degree of clonotype sharing among donors. Because the study included a small number of donors, the genetic and exposure-history diversity represented was limited. Incomplete sequencing was indicated by rarefaction of sorted-subset datasets, despite the large sequencing depth. Larger estimated clonotype richness was generally found for naive subsets than for memory subsets.

Using the deep immunoSEQ assay, multiplex PCR amplified TCR CDR3 regions from genomic DNA. For each cell subset, the extracted genomic DNA was distributed evenly across all wells of several immunoSEQ 96-well plates, and each plate served as one replicate. For sorted subsets, each replicate PCR was loaded with about 0.2 ug genomic DNA, equivalent to 30,000 or so T cell genomes. Purified libraries were measured with a Qubit 3.0 fluorometer, size-checked on a Bioanalyzer 2100, and measured again with the KAPA Library Quantification kit. Each immunoSEQ 96-well plate was sequenced on its own single-read 150-cycle Illumina NextSeq 550 flow cell. The original methods were these. Because the immunoSEQ output included only junctional sequences and no quality scores, the filtering could not be the same as the filtering used for full-length reads. To assign V/J genes and CDR3, sequences were annotated against IMGT germline references using PyIR, a Python wrapper for IgBLAST v1.9. Reads were removed for weak V/J assignments (E-value above 1e-6), missing CDR3, stop codons, out-of-frame junctions, or ambiguous translated residues. V3J clonotypes were defined by identical inferred V gene, J gene, and CDR3 amino acid sequence. Percentage overlap between repertoires was computed as shared unique clonotypes divided by the size of the smaller repertoire. Three approaches were used to assess repertoire richness: RTK rarefaction, the Chao1 estimator, and Recon v2.1 estimates of unobserved clonotypes. For all TCRbeta clonotypes obtained by the gDNA method from a few donors, generation probabilities were computed with OLGA. This is the immuneACCESS table as TCRdb keeps it, with only in-frame sequences that have V and J called. A part of the clones is gone; compared with another copy, unresolved V genes explain less than half, and the rest is unexplained. V and J calls and clone size follow that table, whereas D and trimming were derived from the DNA. The sample table holds 2 million to 2.5 million clones, of which 95% were seen once. The top ten constitute more than 0.1% of the sample.

Healthy HIV-negative adults with no recently reported acute infections or vaccinations were included as donors. All donors were Caucasian adults living in Nashville, Tennessee, USA. CD4+ T cells were enriched by magnetic negative selection; naive cells were then positively selected on CD45RA, and the negative fraction formed the memory subset. After blood collection by leukapheresis, PBMCs were isolated using Ficoll-Histopaque density gradient centrifugation and then cryopreserved in the vapor phase of liquid nitrogen. Analytical flow cytometry was used to check the purity and quantity of every magnetically sorted T cell population. Each sorted fraction had its genomic DNA isolated and then quantified by UV absorbance on a Nanodrop 2000c. Sequencing input: naive CD4+ T cells sorted from blood. Read against the paper, the sample's cell subset or site label means: CD45RA+ positively selected. This TCR derives from a man between 18 and 29 years old in good health.

CDR3 loop: CASSVDGGPGTYEQYF. The DNA sequence reads TGTGCCAGCAGCGTGGATGGGGGACCGGGAACCTACGAGCAGTACTTC. This sequence uses TRBV9 and TRBJ2-7; the D element could tentatively be TRBD1 or TRBD2, as 5 bases agree for each. Sequences SGDLS (CDR1) and YYNGEE (CDR2) are obtained from the germline V gene. V is cut by 2 bases and J by 2 bases, and the space between the germline ends is 17 bases. From the cysteine up to the phenylalanine, the CDR3 has a length of 16 residues. The read is trimmed to its CDR3 DNA, 48 bases read in frame from base 1.